This TCR beta chain stems from a study of T cells in Graves' hyperthyroidism and ophthalmopathy. Study results and caveats: The blood repertoire included most of the expanded thyroid clonotypes above 0.001. Separating ophthalmopathy from stable hyperthyroidism was achieved by a 13 V-J model.

Blood was obtained at the first hyperthyroidism diagnosis, which preceded any ophthalmopathy symptoms. TCR beta CDR3 regions were amplified from RNA transcripts. Researchers ran a first-round RT-PCR on the TCR CDR3 using the HTBI primer set. In TCRdb, the multiplex PCR reads were re-called with MiXCR into one record per CDR3 protein. The table records around 300,000 distinct CDR3 sequences, 13% of them present only once. This clonotype turned up a few times. What it binds is not known. CDR1 and CDR2 (germline): LNHDA, SQIVND (reference sequence). V was trimmed by 5 bases and J by 0 bases, leaving 17 bases between them. The CDR3 extends over 17 amino acids.

The TCR comes from a young woman with Graves' hyperthyroidism that later progressed to Graves' ophthalmopathy. The specimen sequenced was blood. The chain has TRBV19 and TRBJ2-1, with a possible D match to TRBD1 (5 bases). CDR3 loop: CASSGISDSSSYNEQFF. Written as DNA, the CDR3 is TGTGCCAGTAGTGGGATTTCTGACAGTAGCTCCTACAATGAGCAGTTCTTC.